The present T cell receptor (beta chain) was sequenced within a study of OX40 agonist ivuxolimab in advanced cancers. Study-level points and caveats: There were, on average, more expanded clones in CD8+ T cells than in CD4+.

As regards this clone: Its target is not known.

Here immunoSEQ multiplex PCR was the method, and the copy in TCRdb shows in-frame clones only, minus some. The table records about 70,000 clones, approximately 92% of them present only once. Trimming at V came to 4 bases and at J to 0 bases, leaving 3 bases not matched to a gene. CDR3 length: 14 residues. The germline gives CDR1 MDHEN, CDR2 SYDVKM. The clonotype originates from an adult with an advanced solid tumor such as melanoma, head and neck, liver or kidney cancer. The source was CD4+ or CD8+ T cells sorted from blood, collected in a trial of the OX40 agonist ivuxolimab. The chain links TRBV28 to TRBJ2-7; 7 positions agree with TRBD2. Here the CDR3 reads CASSYGGSSYEQYF. The CDR3 nucleotides are TGTGCCAGCAGTTATGGCGGGAGCTCCTACGAGCAGTACTTC.